This T cell receptor beta chain was identified in a study of cytomegalovirus exposure and HLA in healthy donors. Study overall: The 120 or so validation repertoires, a later analysis reported, used the same platform as the approximately 650 first-cohort repertoires.

With respect to this clone: Antigen: not known.

Sequencing used immunoSEQ multiplex PCR; TCRdb keeps in-frame clones, though not all of them. The sample has roughly 310,000 clones, 88% seen once. The study's findings and limits: Specificity for CMV antigens was confirmed in vitro for a few of the CMV-associated chains. The listing of 150 to 200 TCR beta chains classed them as cytomegalovirus-associated.

The donors formed part of the approximately 130-subject validation cohort, distinct from the roughly 620-subject first cohort. This receptor was taken from a man aged 30 to 45 in good health and CMV-seronegative. The specimen sequenced was PBMCs.

The CDR3 here is CASSVATGRGPYEQYF. The CDR3 region has the DNA TGTGCCAGCAGCGTAGCTACGGGGAGGGGCCCCTACGAGCAGTACTTC. The chain carries TRBV9 and TRBJ2-7; TRBD2 agrees at 7 bases. The CDR3 consists of 16 residues. CDR1 SGDLS and CDR2 YYNGEE come from the germline V gene. The J segment lost 2 bases and the V segment lost 0 bases, leaving 8 bases of the junction unmatched.